This T cell receptor beta chain originates from a study of T-cell reconstitution after alpha-beta-depleted transplantation in children. Unmatched junction bases numbered 12, after V lost 6 bases and J lost 0 bases. The CDR3 spans 17 residues. Germline V gives CDR1 DFQATT, CDR2 SNEGSKA (reference sequence). As it was prepared, the TCRbeta library received unique molecular identifiers. Each CDR3 protein is one row after TCRdb ran MiXCR on the PCR reads. The table has about 690,000 distinct CDR3 sequences, around a sixth seen once. The sample here was PBMCs from the stem cell graft donor, taken from the stem cell graft. The sequence was collected from a human donor who donated a stem cell graft to a child with acute myeloid leukemia. V and J are TRBV20-1 and TRBJ2-2; TRBD1 aligns across 8 bases. CDR3 in amino acids: CSAQIRGRAANTGELFF. The CDR3, as DNA: TGCAGTGCCCAGATCAGGGGGCGGGCCGCGAACACCGGGGAGCTGTTTTTT.